This passage covers 7 T cell receptor beta chains from one sample sequenced in a study of shared clonotypes between healthy human individuals. Sequencing used immunoSEQ multiplex PCR; TCRdb keeps in-frame clones, though not all of them. This table has around 550,000 clones, roughly 95% appearing once. Sequenced material: naive CD4+ T cells sorted from blood. Subset indicated: CD45RA+ positively selected. Receptors originate from a woman aged 25 to 45 in good health.

The gene calls are TRBV11-2 and TRBJ2-7; D is perhaps TRBD1 or TRBD2 (5 bases each). Trimming removed 4 bases at V and 5 bases at J, with 15 bases between. The CDR3 contains 14 residues. Per the germline V gene, CDR1 is SGHAT and CDR2 is FQNNGV. The CDR3 here is CASSSRGSLHEQYF. As DNA, the CDR3 is TGTGCCAGCAGCTCCCGGGGCTCGCTCCACGAGCAGTACTTC.

V is TRBV28 and J is TRBJ2-4; 7 bases are shared with TRBD1. The CDR3 sequence is 15 residues long. Losses at the gene ends were 3 bases for V and 6 bases for J; bases not matched to a gene: 8. Germline V gene lookup returns CDR1 MDHEN and CDR2 SYDVKM. The CDR3 here is CASSFATGRGNIQYF. CDR3 DNA: TGTGCCAGCAGTTTCGCGACAGGGAGAGGAAACATTCAGTACTTC.

This clone was seen a handful of times. V usage is TRBV6-1 and J usage is TRBJ1-4; D perhaps matches TRBD1 (6 bases). The germline V gene has CDR1 MNHNS and CDR2 SASEGT. The CDR3 has 15 residues. Trimming stripped 7 bases from V and 0 bases from J, with 12 bases between. CDR3 loop: CASKGEVATNEKLFF. CDR3 sequence (DNA): TGTGCCAGCAAGGGGGAAGTTGCAACTAATGAAAAACTGTTTTTT.

The chain carries TRBV5-1 and TRBJ1-1; D uncertain. Deletions cut 4 bases from V and 1 base from J, with 17 bases between. The germline CDR1 and CDR2 sequences are SGHRS and YFSETQ. The CDR3 sequence is 16 residues long. The CDR3 sequence: CASSRWTTRENTEAFF. The CDR3 DNA reads as TGCGCCAGCAGCAGGTGGACCACCCGGGAGAACACTGAAGCTTTCTTT.

The rearrangement links TRBV21-1 to TRBJ2-7; the table's D gene call, TRBD1, was not cross checked with the DNA. TRBV21-1 is assigned pseudogene status. This CDR3 has 16 residues. Here the CDR3 DNA reads TGTGCCAGCAGCATGGGACAGCGCAACGAACCCTACGAGCAGTACTTC. Translated: CASSMGQRNEPYEQYF.

The CDR3 sequence is CASSLFRVIADTQYF. The CDR3 DNA is TGTGCCAGCAGCTTATTCCGGGTGATAGCAGATACGCAGTATTTT. V usage is TRBV11-2 and J usage is TRBJ2-3; D is undetermined. CDR3 length: 15 residues. Germline values: CDR1 SGHAT, CDR2 FQNNGV. Deletions cut 2 bases from V and 4 bases from J, with 13 bases between.

The chain is built from TRBV10-1 and TRBJ2-3; 13 nucleotides align to TRBD2. V shed 2 bases and J 0 bases; nucleotides not matched to a gene: 8. Per the germline V gene, CDR1 is WNHNN and CDR2 is SYGVQD (reference sequence). This CDR3 spans 19 amino acids. The CDR3 protein is CASSEPGLAGPLSTDTQYF. CDR3 nucleotides: TGCGCCAGCAGTGAGCCGGGACTAGCGGGACCCCTAAGCACAGATACGCAGTATTTT.